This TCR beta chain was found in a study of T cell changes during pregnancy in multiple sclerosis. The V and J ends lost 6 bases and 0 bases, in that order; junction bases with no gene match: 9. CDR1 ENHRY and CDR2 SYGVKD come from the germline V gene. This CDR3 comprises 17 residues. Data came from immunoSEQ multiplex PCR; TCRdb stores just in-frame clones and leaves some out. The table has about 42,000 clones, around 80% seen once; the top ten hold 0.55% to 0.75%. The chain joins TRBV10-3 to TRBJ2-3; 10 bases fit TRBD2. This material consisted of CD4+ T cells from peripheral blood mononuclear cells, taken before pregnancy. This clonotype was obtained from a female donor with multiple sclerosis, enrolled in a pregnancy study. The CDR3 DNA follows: TGTGCCATCAGCGCGACTAGCGGGTCGTCTAGCACAGATACGCAGTATTTT. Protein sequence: CAISATSGSSSTDTQYF.